These T cell receptor beta chains were read from a single sample in a study of radiotherapy plus CTLA-4 blockade in lung cancer. Data came from immunoSEQ multiplex PCR; TCRdb stores just in-frame clones and leaves some out. The sample has about 80,000 clones; around 78% are singletons. Sequences were derived from peripheral blood, sampled from a patient treated with radiotherapy plus ipilimumab. Receptors originate from a human donor with non-small cell lung cancer whose response to radiotherapy plus ipilimumab could not be evaluated. Some clones in this sample may be carry-over from other donors' samples. CDR3s include the opening cysteine and the closing phenylalanine or tryptophan. Each record gives: V gene, D gene, J gene, clone size, CDR3 protein, CDR3 DNA. D genes are given only for firm matches. A row's size may be missing; if present it is once, few, many or a size class.

v_call: TRBV6-4
d_call: -
j_call: TRBJ1-5
clone_size: -
cdr3_aa: CASSLTGIGQPQHF
cdr3_nt: TGTGCCAGCAGCCTCACAGGGATCGGTCAGCCCCAGCATTTT

v_call: TRBV7-2
d_call: -
j_call: TRBJ2-1
clone_size: -
cdr3_aa: CASTIGGGLNYNEQFF
cdr3_nt: TGTGCCAGCACCATAGGGGGGGGACTAAACTACAATGAGCAGTTCTTC

v_call: TRBV29-1
d_call: TRBD1
j_call: TRBJ2-7
clone_size: -
cdr3_aa: CSAAHRDRVHEQYF
cdr3_nt: TGCAGCGCCGCCCACCGGGACAGGGTCCACGAGCAGTACTTC

v_call: TRBV28
d_call: -
j_call: TRBJ1-3
clone_size: few
cdr3_aa: CASRPGGTPGVGTIYF
cdr3_nt: TGTGCCAGCAGGCCGGGGGGCACCCCGGGGGTCGGCACCATATATTTT

v_call: TRBV5-6
d_call: -
j_call: TRBJ2-4
clone_size: -
cdr3_aa: CASHRLGIGDKNIQYF
cdr3_nt: TGTGCCAGCCACAGGTTGGGAATAGGGGACAAAAACATTCAGTACTTC

v_call: TRBV11-3
d_call: TRBD1
j_call: TRBJ2-2
clone_size: once
cdr3_aa: CASSSSHRGRNLGELFF
cdr3_nt: TGTGCCAGCAGCTCTTCCCACAGGGGGCGCAACTTGGGGGAGCTGTTTTTT

v_call: TRBV30
d_call: TRBD2
j_call: TRBJ2-7
clone_size: -
cdr3_aa: CAWSPAAGGYEQYF
cdr3_nt: TGTGCCTGGAGCCCGGCGGCGGGGGGGTACGAGCAGTACTTC

v_call: TRBV19
d_call: -
j_call: TRBJ1-5
clone_size: -
cdr3_aa: CASNTEGRSNQPQHF
cdr3_nt: TGTGCCAGTAACACGGAGGGCAGGAGCAATCAGCCCCAGCATTTT

v_call: TRBV18
d_call: TRBD1
j_call: TRBJ2-5
clone_size: -
cdr3_aa: CASSPRDRQKETQYF
cdr3_nt: TGTGCCAGCTCACCCCGGGACAGACAGAAAGAGACCCAGTACTTC

v_call: TRBV27
d_call: TRBD1
j_call: TRBJ2-1
clone_size: -
cdr3_aa: CASRLMSGGYNEQFF
cdr3_nt: TGTGCCAGCCGCCTTATGTCAGGGGGCTACAATGAGCAGTTCTTC

v_call: TRBV27
d_call: TRBD1
j_call: TRBJ1-2
clone_size: -
cdr3_aa: CASSLTLQGYYGYTF
cdr3_nt: TGTGCCAGCAGTCTAACCCTACAGGGGTACTATGGCTACACCTTC

v_call: TRBV4-2
d_call: -
j_call: TRBJ2-2
clone_size: -
cdr3_aa: CASSRKGGADTGELFF
cdr3_nt: TGTGCCAGCAGCCGCAAGGGGGGGGCCGACACCGGGGAGCTGTTTTTT

v_call: TRBV5-1
d_call: TRBD1
j_call: TRBJ2-7
clone_size: -
cdr3_aa: CASRSGTGDYEQYF
cdr3_nt: TGCGCCAGCCGTTCGGGGACAGGAGACTACGAGCAGTACTTC

v_call: TRBV28
d_call: TRBD1
j_call: TRBJ1-2
clone_size: few
cdr3_aa: CASSTHPTGYLGYGYTF
cdr3_nt: TGTGCCAGCAGTACCCACCCGACAGGGTATCTTGGCTATGGCTACACCTTC

v_call: TRBV28
d_call: -
j_call: TRBJ1-1
clone_size: -
cdr3_aa: CASSFPDDSNTEAFF
cdr3_nt: TGTGCCAGCAGTTTCCCCGACGACAGTAACACTGAAGCTTTCTTT

v_call: TRBV7-9
d_call: TRBD2
j_call: TRBJ2-5
clone_size: -
cdr3_aa: CASSLVGGGNRETQYF
cdr3_nt: TGTGCCAGCAGCTTAGTGGGCGGGGGTAATCGAGAGACCCAGTACTTC

v_call: TRBV7-9
d_call: TRBD1
j_call: TRBJ2-7
clone_size: few
cdr3_aa: CASSANRGRDEQYF
cdr3_nt: TGTGCCAGCAGCGCCAACAGGGGGCGGGACGAGCAGTACTTC

v_call: TRBV6-5
d_call: TRBD2
j_call: TRBJ2-7
clone_size: -
cdr3_aa: CASSFTSAGVEQYF
cdr3_nt: TGTGCCAGCAGTTTCACTAGCGCTGGCGTAGAGCAGTACTTC

v_call: TRBV7-3
d_call: -
j_call: TRBJ1-2
clone_size: -
cdr3_aa: CASSLCYLLSNYGYTF
cdr3_nt: TGTGCCAGCAGCTTATGTTACTTACTTAGCAACTATGGCTACACCTTC

v_call: TRBV4-3
d_call: -
j_call: TRBJ2-3
clone_size: -
cdr3_aa: CASSQDLIRGGDTQYF
cdr3_nt: TGCGCCAGCAGCCAAGATCTTATCAGGGGTGGTGATACGCAGTATTTT

v_call: TRBV7-2
d_call: -
j_call: TRBJ2-2
clone_size: -
cdr3_aa: CASSPYSSGGTGELFF
cdr3_nt: TGTGCCAGCAGCCCGTATAGCTCCGGGGGCACCGGGGAGCTGTTTTTT

v_call: TRBV27
d_call: -
j_call: TRBJ2-7
clone_size: -
cdr3_aa: CASSSLDVYYEQYF
cdr3_nt: TGTGCCAGCAGTTCCCTCGACGTCTACTACGAGCAGTACTTC

v_call: TRBV5-3
d_call: -
j_call: TRBJ1-2
clone_size: -
cdr3_aa: CARSLSGRGNGYTF
cdr3_nt: TGTGCCAGAAGCCTCTCGGGCAGGGGTAATGGCTACACCTTC

v_call: TRBV13
d_call: -
j_call: TRBJ2-7
clone_size: -
cdr3_aa: CASSLPQGKQYF
cdr3_nt: TGTGCCAGCAGCTTACCCCAGGGGAAGCAGTACTTC

v_call: TRBV6-5
d_call: TRBD2
j_call: TRBJ2-5
clone_size: -
cdr3_aa: CASSYGASGGRETQYF
cdr3_nt: TGTGCCAGCAGTTACGGGGCTAGCGGGGGTCGGGAGACCCAGTACTTC

v_call: TRBV5-6
d_call: TRBD2
j_call: TRBJ2-3
clone_size: -
cdr3_aa: CASTRGGEADTQYF
cdr3_nt: TGTGCCAGCACCCGGGGGGGGGAGGCAGATACGCAGTATTTT

v_call: TRBV19
d_call: -
j_call: TRBJ1-2
clone_size: once
cdr3_aa: CASSMARGAQNYGYTF
cdr3_nt: TGTGCCAGTAGTATGGCCCGGGGGGCGCAAAACTATGGCTACACCTTC

v_call: TRBV4-3
d_call: -
j_call: TRBJ2-1
clone_size: few
cdr3_aa: CASSRSIGENEQFF
cdr3_nt: TGCGCCAGCAGCCGGTCGATCGGGGAGAATGAGCAGTTCTTC

v_call: TRBV6-5
d_call: -
j_call: TRBJ1-5
clone_size: -
cdr3_aa: CATRAGNGNNQPQHF
cdr3_nt: TGTGCCACCAGGGCAGGTAACGGGAACAATCAGCCCCAGCATTTT

v_call: TRBV27
d_call: TRBD1
j_call: TRBJ2-7
clone_size: -
cdr3_aa: CASSFRDRSYEQYF
cdr3_nt: TGTGCCAGCAGTTTCCGGGACAGGTCCTACGAGCAGTACTTC

v_call: TRBV11-2
d_call: -
j_call: TRBJ1-3
clone_size: -
cdr3_aa: CASSLAGTLNSGNTIYF
cdr3_nt: TGTGCCAGCAGCTTAGCTGGGACACTCAACTCTGGAAACACCATATATTTT

v_call: TRBV15
d_call: TRBD2
j_call: TRBJ2-3
clone_size: -
cdr3_aa: CATSRGTLAGGTDTQYF
cdr3_nt: TGTGCCACCAGCAGAGGTACTCTAGCGGGGGGCACAGATACGCAGTATTTT

v_call: TRBV19
d_call: TRBD1
j_call: TRBJ1-6
clone_size: -
cdr3_aa: CASSHGTENSPLHF
cdr3_nt: TGTGCCAGTAGCCACGGGACAGAGAATTCACCCCTCCACTTT

v_call: TRBV18
d_call: -
j_call: TRBJ2-6
clone_size: -
cdr3_aa: CASSQGSGANVLTF
cdr3_nt: TGTGCCAGCTCACAGGGGTCCGGGGCCAACGTCCTGACTTTC

v_call: TRBV18
d_call: TRBD1
j_call: TRBJ1-1
clone_size: -
cdr3_aa: CASSRAGTVRDTEAFF
cdr3_nt: TGTGCCAGCTCACGAGCCGGGACAGTTAGGGACACTGAAGCTTTCTTT

v_call: TRBV11-3
d_call: TRBD1
j_call: TRBJ1-2
clone_size: -
cdr3_aa: CASSLKAGGWDYGYTF
cdr3_nt: TGTGCCAGCAGCTTAAAGGCAGGGGGCTGGGACTATGGCTACACCTTC

v_call: TRBV9
d_call: TRBD1
j_call: TRBJ2-3
clone_size: -
cdr3_aa: CASSEHRGTGLKDTQYF
cdr3_nt: TGTGCCAGCAGCGAGCACAGAGGGACAGGGTTAAAGGATACGCAGTATTTT

v_call: TRBV18
d_call: -
j_call: TRBJ1-2
clone_size: -
cdr3_aa: CASSPGNRNGYTF
cdr3_nt: TGTGCCAGCTCACCAGGGAACAGGAATGGCTACACCTTC

v_call: TRBV6-6
d_call: TRBD2
j_call: TRBJ2-3
clone_size: -
cdr3_aa: CASRRIAGGFTDTQYF
cdr3_nt: TGTGCCAGCAGGAGAATAGCGGGGGGTTTCACAGATACGCAGTATTTT

v_call: TRBV15
d_call: TRBD1
j_call: TRBJ1-1
clone_size: once
cdr3_aa: CATSRDQGAPTEAFF
cdr3_nt: TGTGCCACCAGCAGAGATCAGGGGGCGCCCACTGAAGCTTTCTTT

v_call: TRBV4-1
d_call: TRBD1
j_call: TRBJ1-2
clone_size: -
cdr3_aa: CASSPIRGTIYGYTF
cdr3_nt: TGCGCCAGCAGCCCGATCAGGGGGACCATCTATGGCTACACCTTC

v_call: TRBV9
d_call: -
j_call: TRBJ1-6
clone_size: -
cdr3_aa: CASSVGPSGGNSPLHF
cdr3_nt: TGTGCCAGCAGCGTAGGCCCCTCCGGAGGTAATTCACCCCTCCACTTT